Listed below are T cell receptor beta chains from one sample, sequenced in a study of blood T cell repertoires in COVID-19. TCRdb keeps only in-frame clones here, not all; method: immunoSEQ multiplex PCR. Of about 280,000 clones in the sample, nearly 90% were seen once. The sequenced sample consisted of PBMCs or T cells enriched from blood (not recorded which). The receptors come from a woman aged 18-29 years with acute COVID-19. Each CDR3 is given with its conserved first and last residue. The D gene is left open where the match is weak. Rows may omit the clone size; those that give it use once, few, many or a size class.

size	D	length	V	J	DNA	CDR3
.	.	14	TRBV28	TRBJ1-1	TGTGCCAGCAGCTCTTCCTACCAGAACACTGAAGCTTTCTTT	CASSSSYQNTEAFF
.	TRBD2	16	TRBV5-4	TRBJ2-1	TGTGCCAGCAGCTTGAAAGCGGGAGCTATGGGCAATGAGCAGTTCTTC	CASSLKAGAMGNEQFF
.	TRBD1	17	TRBV7-8	TRBJ1-3	TGTGCCAGCAGCTTAATCGGCGGACAGGGGGTAGGAAACACCATATATTTT	CASSLIGGQGVGNTIYF
.	.	14	TRBV14	TRBJ2-5	TGTGCCAGCAGCCAAAGTTTAGTTTTAGAGACCCAGTACTTC	CASSQSLVLETQYF
.	.	13	TRBV14	TRBJ1-5	TGTGCCAGCAGCTTGACAGGCAATCAGCCCCAGCATTTT	CASSLTGNQPQHF
once	TRBD1	15	TRBV28	TRBJ2-7	TGTGCCAGCAGTTTATTGGGACAGGGCTCCTACGAGCAGTACTTC	CASSLLGQGSYEQYF
.	.	11	TRBV3-1/TRBV3-2	TRBJ2-7	TGTGCCAGCAGCCAACTCCACGAGCAGTACTTC	CASSQLHEQYF
.	.	15	TRBV19	TRBJ2-5	TGTGCCAGTAGTATCAGGAGGACCGCTCAAGAGACCCAGTACTTC	CASSIRRTAQETQYF
.	.	15	TRBV7-9	TRBJ1-4	TGTGCCAGCAGCTTAGTCACGGCCCCGGGAGAAAAACTGTTTTTT	CASSLVTAPGEKLFF
.	.	12	TRBV27	TRBJ2-1	TGTGCCAGCAGTTTTGAGGGCAATGAGCAGTTCTTC	CASSFEGNEQFF
.	.	17	TRBV7-8	TRBJ2-2	TGTGCCAGCAGCTTAGCGTGGGGGCTAGCGAACACCGGGGAGCTGTTTTTT	CASSLAWGLANTGELFF
.	.	14	TRBV5-1	TRBJ1-2	TGCGCCAGCAGCTCCCTCTCGGGAGACTATGGCTACACCTTC	CASSSLSGDYGYTF
.	.	14	TRBV28	TRBJ1-6	TGTGCCAGTCGGGAGGACAAGGATAATTCACCCCTCCACTTT	CASREDKDNSPLHF
.	TRBD1	13	TRBV6-4	TRBJ1-1	TGTGCCAGCAGTGCCGAGACAGGGACTGAAGCTTTCTTT	CASSAETGTEAFF
.	.	15	TRBV4-1	TRBJ2-1	TGCGCCAGCAGCCACCTAGTTAGTGGTAACCGTGAGCAGTTCTTC	CASSHLVSGNREQFF
.	TRBD1	18	TRBV18	TRBJ2-5	TGTGCCAGCTCACCGTCCACAGGGACAGGAGTCGAGGGGGAGACCCAGTACTTC	CASSPSTGTGVEGETQYF
.	.	13	TRBV3-1/TRBV3-2	TRBJ2-5	TGTGCCAGCAGCCAAGCGTCTGTAGAGACCCAGTACTTC	CASSQASVETQYF
.	.	15	TRBV19	TRBJ2-7	TGTGCCAGTAGTACCACCTATGGACAGACCTACGAGCAGTACTTC	CASSTTYGQTYEQYF
once	TRBD2	15	TRBV11-1	TRBJ2-3	TGTGCCAGCAGCTTAGTACTAGCGGGCGGAGATACGCAGTATTTT	CASSLVLAGGDTQYF
.	.	13	TRBV28	TRBJ2-1	TGTGCCAGCAGTTTAAACACCTACAATGAGCAGTTCTTC	CASSLNTYNEQFF
.	.	16	TRBV4-1	TRBJ2-7	TGCGCCAGCAGCCCCCCTAGCCCGACAGGCACCTACGAGCAGTACTTC	CASSPPSPTGTYEQYF
.	.	14	TRBV12-5	TRBJ1-5	TGTGCTAGTGGTTTGAGGTCAGAAGGGGGGCCCCAGCATTTT	CASGLRSEGGPQHF
.	TRBD1	13	TRBV18	TRBJ1-2	TGTGCCAGCCGGACAGGCAGCGTCTATGGCTACACCTTC	CASRTGSVYGYTF
.	TRBD2	17	TRBV7-9	TRBJ2-5	TGTGCCAGCAGCTTAGGGACTAGACAACTTAGCCAAGAGACCCAGTACTTC	CASSLGTRQLSQETQYF
.	.	14	TRBV7-9	TRBJ2-5	TGTGCCAGCAGGCCCGGGGGGCGGCAAGAGACCCAGTACTTC	CASRPGGRQETQYF
.	TRBD1	16	TRBV19	TRBJ1-3	TGTGCCAGTAGTATAGCGGGACAGCCCTCTGGAAACACCATATATTTT	CASSIAGQPSGNTIYF
.	TRBD1	17	TRBV9	TRBJ2-5	TGTGCCAGCAGCGTCCGGGACAGGGTTGAACTAGCGGAGACCCAGTACTTC	CASSVRDRVELAETQYF